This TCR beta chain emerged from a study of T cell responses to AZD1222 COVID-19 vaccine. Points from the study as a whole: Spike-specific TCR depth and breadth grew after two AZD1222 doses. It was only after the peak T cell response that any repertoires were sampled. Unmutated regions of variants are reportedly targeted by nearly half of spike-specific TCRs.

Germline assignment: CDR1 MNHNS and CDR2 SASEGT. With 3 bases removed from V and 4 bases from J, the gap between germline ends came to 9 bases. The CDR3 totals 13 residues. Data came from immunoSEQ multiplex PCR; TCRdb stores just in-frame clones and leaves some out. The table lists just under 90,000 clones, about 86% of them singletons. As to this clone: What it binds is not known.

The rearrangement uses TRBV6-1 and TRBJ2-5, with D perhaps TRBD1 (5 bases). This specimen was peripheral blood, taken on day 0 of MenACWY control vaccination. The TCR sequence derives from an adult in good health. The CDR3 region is CASSDRVGETQYF. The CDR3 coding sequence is TGTGCCAGCAGTGACAGGGTGGGAGAGACCCAGTACTTC.